Following are 8 T cell receptor beta chains from one sample sequenced in a study of spatial heterogeneity in lung cancer. Study-level points and caveats: Mutation counts in tumors were tracked by counts of expanded intratumoral alpha and beta TCRs.

This sample's time point: sample taken at primary tumor resection. The antigens these receptors bind are not known. TCRdb called the 5' RACE reads again in MiXCR, with one record for every CDR3 protein. The sample yields roughly 15,000 distinct CDR3 sequences, around 4.7% seen once. The source was lung tumor tissue, collected at surgery. These TCRs come from a female donor with early-stage non-small cell lung cancer.

This clonotype was observed at least ten times. The chain has TRBV6-5 and TRBJ2-7; D unresolved. This CDR3 has 13 amino acids. Germline V gene sequence: CDR1 MNHEY, CDR2 SVGAGI. Trimming left V 2 bases short and J 3 bases short, with 8 bases between. The CDR3 here is CASSYPGLYEQYF. In DNA, the CDR3 is TGTGCCAGCAGTTACCCGGGTCTCTACGAGCAGTACTTC.

In this sample, this clonotype turned up many times. This rearrangement joins TRBV6-5 to TRBJ1-1, with no clear D. Germline lookup yields CDR1 MNHEY and CDR2 SVGAGI. The CDR3 contains 13 residues. The V end lost 7 bases, the J end lost 11 bases, and 20 bases lay between the germline ends. CDR3 sequence: CASTTLSLEVAFF. CDR3 coding DNA: TGTGCCAGCACGACCTTATCTCTTGAAGTGGCTTTCTTT.

This clonotype was detected many times. The chain links TRBV28 to TRBJ1-5, with a weak D call TRBD1 (6 bases). V lost 6 bases, J lost 4 bases, and 13 bases lay in between. Germline CDR1 and CDR2: MDHEN and SYDVKM. The CDR3 runs 14 residues. The CDR3 DNA reads as TGTGCCAGCAGAGGGAATCAGGGGAATCAGCCCCAGCATTTT. It encodes CASRGNQGNQPQHF.

This clonotype has at least ten counts. The chain is built from TRBV6-6 and TRBJ1-6; TRBD1 aligns across 9 bases. Germline V gene lookup returns CDR1 MNHNY and CDR2 SVGAGI (reference sequence). V was clipped by 0 bases and J by 10 bases; unmatched bases: 7. The CDR3 length is 16 residues. The CDR3: CASSYSGTGKISPLHF. CDR3 DNA sequence: TGTGCCAGCAGTTACTCCGGGACAGGGAAAATCTCACCCCTCCACTTT.

The chain uses TRBV20-1 and TRBJ2-7, with 7 positions matching TRBD1. Germline V CDR1 and CDR2: DFQATT, SNEGSKA (reference sequence). J lost 2 bases, V lost 4 bases, and 5 bases had no gene match. The CDR3 spans 13 residues. DNA of the CDR3: TGCAGTGCTATCACCGGGACAGCCTACGAGCAGTACTTC. Protein: CSAITGTAYEQYF.

This rearrangement joins TRBV7-2 to TRBJ1-2; possibly TRBD1 for D (5 bases). CDR1 SGHTA and CDR2 FQGNSA come from the germline V gene. There are 13 residues in the CDR3. V lost 5 bases and J 4 bases, leaving 11 bases between the germline ends. CDR3 nucleotides: TGTGCCAGCAGCCGGGACTGGTCCTATGGCTACACCTTC. This gives the protein CASSRDWSYGYTF.

This clonotype has ten or more counts. The chain links TRBV6-2 or TRBV6-3 to TRBJ2-1; D is ambiguous. The CDR3 sequence is 16 residues long. Trimming left V 5 bases short and J 7 bases short, with 21 bases between. The V gene's germline CDR1 is MNHEY and CDR2 SVGEGT. The CDR3 coding sequence is TGTGCCAGCAGTACGCCCGCATTCGCGTCCCCTAATGAGCAGTTCTTC. Translation gives CASSTPAFASPNEQFF.

This clonotype appeared a few times. The V gene is TRBV6-6, the J gene TRBJ1-3; D ambiguous. The CDR3 is made up of 17 amino acids. V was trimmed by 0 bases and J by 0 bases, leaving 12 bases between them. Germline CDR1 is MNHNY and CDR2 is SVGAGI (reference sequence). CDR3 sequence reads: CASSYSKDTPSGNTIYF. The CDR3 coding sequence is TGTGCCAGCAGTTACTCGAAGGATACCCCCTCTGGAAACACCATATATTTT.